This paragraph reports one TCR beta chain. No antigen is known for it. 13 Jbeta primers and 60 Vbeta primers were used for the PCR. Only in-frame clones appear in the TCRdb table, and some are missing; sequencing was by immunoSEQ multiplex PCR. The data contain 150,000 to 200,000 clones, around nine tenths of them seen just once; the ten biggest clones take up approximately 2%. This sample is part of a study of cytomegalovirus exposure and HLA in healthy donors. Background on the study: Unique TCR beta sequences numbering some 120 million came from roughly 180 million T cells in an earlier analysis. In an early release, HLA-typed donors contributed about 79 million unique TCR sequences.

Study-level points and caveats: Most subjects had HLA-A and HLA-B alleles reportedly predicted accurately by TCR beta sequences. Researchers reported in a later analysis that common viral pathogens appeared linked to several top clusters.

Sequencing used PBMCs. This receptor was obtained from a woman between 18 and 29 years old in good health and CMV-seronegative.

In nucleotides, the CDR3 is TGCATCACCCGGGGAGCGGGGGAGGAGACCCAGTACTTC. It specifies CITRGAGEETQYF. The V and J genes are TRBV29-1 and TRBJ2-5; 8 bases match TRBD2. The length of the CDR3 is 13 residues. Germline CDR1 is SQVTM and CDR2 is ANQGSEA.